These T cell receptor beta chains were read from a single sample in a study of CD8 T cells in Susac syndrome. TCRdb re-called the immunoSEQ multiplex PCR reads through MiXCR, storing one row per CDR3 protein. The table records some 130,000 distinct CDR3 sequences, 95% of them present only once. The sequenced sample consisted of CD8+ T cells from PBMCs. The source is a human donor with Susac syndrome. The CDR3 runs from the conserved cysteine through the conserved F or W. D genes are given only for firm matches. Only some rows state a clone size, as once, few, many or a class for expanded clones.

14	NA	TRBV28	TRBJ2-4	NA	TGTGCCAGCAGCAGACCCCGAGGGAGAAACATTCAGTACTTC	CASSRPRGRNIQYF
15	NA	TRBV3-1	TRBJ2-7	TRBD1	TGTGCCAGCAGCCAAGTACCGACAGGGAGTAACGAGCAGTACTTC	CASSQVPTGSNEQYF
13	NA	TRBV20-1	TRBJ2-4	NA	TGCAGTGCCCCTCCCGATCGAGGAAACATTCAGTACTTC	CSAPPDRGNIQYF
13	NA	TRBV18	TRBJ2-7	NA	TGTGCCAGCTCACCACCGGACGGCTACGAGCAGTACTTC	CASSPPDGYEQYF
13	once	TRBV28	TRBJ2-5	NA	TGTGCCAGCGAGTCGACCATTAGAGAGACCCAGTACTTC	CASESTIRETQYF
19	once	TRBV4-1	TRBJ2-7	NA	TGCGCCAGCAGCCCACCGGGACAGGAGATAACTAGCGGGCCTTACGAGCAGTACTTC	CASSPPGQEITSGPYEQYF
13	NA	TRBV3-1	TRBJ2-5	NA	TGTGCCAGCACCGTAGTAAACCAAGAGACCCAGTACTTC	CASTVVNQETQYF
11	few	TRBV12-3/TRBV12-4	TRBJ2-7	NA	TGTGCCAGCAGTTTCGGTGGCGAGCAGTACTTC	CASSFGGEQYF
14	NA	TRBV13	TRBJ1-2	NA	TGTGCCAGCAGCTTAGCGGACAAAGCCTATGGCTACACCTTC	CASSLADKAYGYTF
12	NA	TRBV11-2	TRBJ2-7	NA	TGTGCCAGCAGCTTTTACAAATACGAGCAGTACTTC	CASSFYKYEQYF
18	NA	TRBV12-5	TRBJ1-5	TRBD1	TGTGCTAGTGGTTTGGCCCAACTGACAGGGGCCAGCAATCAGCCCCAGCATTTT	CASGLAQLTGASNQPQHF
14	NA	TRBV7-9	TRBJ1-1	TRBD1	TGTGCCAGCAGCCGGGACAGCAGTATTCTTGAAGCTTTCTTT	CASSRDSSILEAFF
17	NA	TRBV27	TRBJ1-4	NA	TGTGCCAGCAGTTTATCCGAGGGTCCTTGGGGGGGTGAAAAACTGTTTTTT	CASSLSEGPWGGEKLFF
16	NA	TRBV6-5	TRBJ2-7	NA	TGTGCCAGCAGTTACGGGTGGGGGGAGGTGCCCTACGAGCAGTACTTC	CASSYGWGEVPYEQYF
20	NA	TRBV9	TRBJ2-3	NA	TGTGCCAGCAGCGTATCAGCACTGAGCGCGTTGGCGGGCGATACAGATACGCAGTATTTT	CASSVSALSALAGDTDTQYF
13	NA	TRBV4-1	TRBJ2-1	NA	TGCGCCAGCAGCCAAGACGGCGAAATAGAGCAGTTCTTC	CASSQDGEIEQFF
13	NA	TRBV6-2/TRBV6-3	TRBJ2-1	NA	TGTGCCAGCACCTACCCACCATACAATGAGCAGTTCTTC	CASTYPPYNEQFF
13	NA	TRBV20-1	TRBJ2-7	TRBD1	TGCAGTGCTAGGGACAGGGGACCCTACGAGCAGTACTTC	CSARDRGPYEQYF
10	NA	TRBV20-1	TRBJ2-3	NA	TGCAGCCTGGAGTCAGATACGCAGTATTTT	CSLESDTQYF
15	NA	TRBV20-1	TRBJ2-1	NA	TGCAGTGCTAGAGACGGCGGGTCCGCCTACAATGAGCAGTTCTTC	CSARDGGSAYNEQFF
12	NA	TRBV27	TRBJ1-1	TRBD1	TGTGCCAGCAGAAGGGGGACAGGCCAAGCTTTCTTT	CASRRGTGQAFF
15	NA	TRBV5-6	TRBJ1-1	NA	TGTGCCAGCAGCTTGGGTCTGGGGATGAACACTGAAGCTTTCTTT	CASSLGLGMNTEAFF
14	NA	TRBV4-1	TRBJ2-1	NA	TGCGCCAGCAGCCAAGGTCGCTCCTACAATGAGCAGTTCTTC	CASSQGRSYNEQFF
14	NA	TRBV18	TRBJ2-5	NA	TGTGCCAGCTCACCGGTCCCCAGCCAAGAGACCCAGTACTTC	CASSPVPSQETQYF